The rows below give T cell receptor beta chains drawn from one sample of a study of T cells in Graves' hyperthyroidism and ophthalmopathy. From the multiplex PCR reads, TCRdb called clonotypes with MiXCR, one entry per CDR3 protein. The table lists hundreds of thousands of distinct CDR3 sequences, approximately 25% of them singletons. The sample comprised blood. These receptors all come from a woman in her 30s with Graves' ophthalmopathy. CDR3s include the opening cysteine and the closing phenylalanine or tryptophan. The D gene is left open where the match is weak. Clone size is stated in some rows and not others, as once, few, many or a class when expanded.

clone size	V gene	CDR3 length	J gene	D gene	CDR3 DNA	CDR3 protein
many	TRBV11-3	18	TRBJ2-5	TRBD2	TGTGCCAGCAGCCTCCCCGCTAGCGGGGGGACTGTTCAAGAGACCCAGTACTTC	CASSLPASGGTVQETQYF
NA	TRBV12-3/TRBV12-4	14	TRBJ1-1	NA	TGTGCCAGCAGCCTTTCAGGACCCCTAACTGGAGCTTTCTTT	CASSLSGPLTGAFF
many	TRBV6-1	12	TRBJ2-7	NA	TGTGCCAGCATAGGGTCCGGTCCCGAGCAGTACTTC	CASIGSGPEQYF
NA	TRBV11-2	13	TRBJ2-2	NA	TGTGCCAGCAGCTTAGATCTTAACGGGGAGCTGTTTTTT	CASSLDLNGELFF
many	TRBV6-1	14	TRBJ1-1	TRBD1	TGTGCCAGCAGTGAAGCGAGGGGGACAGGGATTTCTTTCTTT	CASSEARGTGISFF
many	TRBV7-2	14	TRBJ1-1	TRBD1	TGTGCCAGCAGTAAAAGGACAGGGGGGTCTGAAGCTTTCTTT	CASSKRTGGSEAFF
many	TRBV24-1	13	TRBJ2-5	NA	TGTGCCACCAGTGATAGTAATCGAGAGACCCAGTACTTC	CATSDSNRETQYF
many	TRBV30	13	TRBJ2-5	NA	TGTGCCTGGAGTGTAGGGGCGGAAGAGACCCAGTACTTC	CAWSVGAEETQYF
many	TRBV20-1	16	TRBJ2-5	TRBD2	TGCAGTGCTATGGTGCTAAGCGGGGGGGCACTAGAGACCCAGTACTTC	CSAMVLSGGALETQYF
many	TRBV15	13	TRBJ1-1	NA	TGTGCCACCAGCAGAGAAGGAGACACTGAAGCTTTCTTT	CATSREGDTEAFF
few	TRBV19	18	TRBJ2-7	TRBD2	TGTGCCAGTAGTTGGGGAAGGACTAGCGGGGATTACTCCTACGAGCAGTACTTC	CASSWGRTSGDYSYEQYF
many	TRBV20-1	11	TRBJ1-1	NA	TGCAGTGCTAGGGGGTTCACTGAAGCTTTCTTT	CSARGFTEAFF
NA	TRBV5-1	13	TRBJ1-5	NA	TGCGCCAGCAGCCCCGCGGGGACTATACCCCAGCATTTT	CASSPAGTIPQHF
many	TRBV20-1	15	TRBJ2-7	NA	TGCAGTGCTAGAGAGGCCGGATGGAGCTCCTACGAGCAGTACTTC	CSAREAGWSSYEQYF
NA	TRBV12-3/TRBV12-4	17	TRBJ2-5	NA	TGTGCCAGCAGTTTAGCGCTCAGAGACCCGTACCAAGAGACCCAGTACTTC	CASSLALRDPYQETQYF
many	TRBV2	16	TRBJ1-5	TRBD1	TGTGCCAGCAGGTACACCGGGACAGCTAGCAATCAGCCCCAGCATTTT	CASRYTGTASNQPQHF
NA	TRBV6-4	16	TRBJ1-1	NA	TGTGCCAGCAGGACTCTTACCGACAGGCCGAACACTGAAGCTTTCTTT	CASRTLTDRPNTEAFF
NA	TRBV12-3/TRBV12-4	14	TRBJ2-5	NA	TGTGCCAGCAGTTGGGGAATGGCCCAAGAGACCCAGTACTTC	CASSWGMAQETQYF
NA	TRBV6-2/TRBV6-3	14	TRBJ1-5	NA	TGTGCCAGCAGTTCCTTCGGCCGCAATCAGCCCCAGCATTTT	CASSSFGRNQPQHF
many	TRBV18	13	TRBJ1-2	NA	TGTGCCAGCTCACCGGACAAGAACTATGGCTACACCTTC	CASSPDKNYGYTF
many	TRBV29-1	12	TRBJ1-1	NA	TGCAGCGGAGAGACTATGAACACTGAAGCTTTCTTT	CSGETMNTEAFF
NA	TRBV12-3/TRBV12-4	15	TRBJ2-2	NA	TGTGCCAGCAGTTATCAGCGGGTGAACACCGGGGAGCTGTTTTTT	CASSYQRVNTGELFF
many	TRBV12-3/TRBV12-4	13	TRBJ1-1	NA	TGTGCCAGCAGTTTAGGGGATTTGGCTGAAGCTTTCTTT	CASSLGDLAEAFF
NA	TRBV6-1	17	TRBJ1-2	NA	TGTGCCAGCACCCCTGGGCCCGGAAATAACGCTAACTATGGCTACACCTTC	CASTPGPGNNANYGYTF
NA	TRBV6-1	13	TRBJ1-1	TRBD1	TGTGCCAGCAGTGCCAGGGGGCGAGGTGAAGCTTTCTTT	CASSARGRGEAFF
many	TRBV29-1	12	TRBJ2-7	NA	TGCAGCGTTGGTCCAGGGGCCTACGAGCAGTACTTC	CSVGPGAYEQYF
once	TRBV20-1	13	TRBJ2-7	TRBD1	TGCAGTGCTAGAGTAAGGGGGCTAGGCGAGCAGTACTTC	CSARVRGLGEQYF
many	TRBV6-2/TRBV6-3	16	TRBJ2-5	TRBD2	TGTGCCAGCACCAAGGTGGGACTAGCGGGGGAAGAGACCCAGTACTTC	CASTKVGLAGEETQYF
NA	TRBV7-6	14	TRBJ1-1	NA	TGTGCCAGCAGCCTGGCGGGACACAACACTGAAGCTTTCTTT	CASSLAGHNTEAFF
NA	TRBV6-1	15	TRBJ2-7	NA	TGTGCCAGCAGTGACCGGACAGTATCGACCTACGAGCAGTACTTC	CASSDRTVSTYEQYF
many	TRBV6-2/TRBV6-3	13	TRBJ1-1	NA	TGTGCCAGCACTCTGACAACAACAGGGGAAGCTTTCTTT	CASTLTTTGEAFF
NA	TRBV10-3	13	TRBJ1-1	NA	TGTGCCACCACGTTGACGGGGAGCACTGAAGCTTTCTTT	CATTLTGSTEAFF
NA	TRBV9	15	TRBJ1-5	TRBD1	TGTGCCAGCAGCGTACAGGGGGGTAGCAATCAGCCCCAGCATTTT	CASSVQGGSNQPQHF
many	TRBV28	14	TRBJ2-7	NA	TGTGCCAGCAGTTTCACGGCGACCTCCTACGAGCAGTACTTC	CASSFTATSYEQYF
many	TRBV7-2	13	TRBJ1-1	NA	TGTGCCAGCAGCTCTGGACAGAGCACTGAAGCTTTCTTT	CASSSGQSTEAFF
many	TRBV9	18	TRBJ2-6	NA	TGTGCCAGCAGCGTAGGCATTGGGATAACCTCTGGGGCCAACGTCCTGACTTTC	CASSVGIGITSGANVLTF
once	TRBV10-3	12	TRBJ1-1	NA	TGTGCCATCACTGAGTCGCTTAGGGAAGCTTTCTTT	CAITESLREAFF
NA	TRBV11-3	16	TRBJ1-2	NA	TGTGCCAGCAGCTTAGTTGCCACCGCTACGCGAGGTGGCTACACCTTC	CASSLVATATRGGYTF
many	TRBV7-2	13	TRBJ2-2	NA	TGTGCCAGCAGCTTAGTCTCGGGGGGGGAGCTGTTTTTT	CASSLVSGGELFF
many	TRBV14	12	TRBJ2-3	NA	TGTGCCAGCAGCCGCCCGGCAGATACGCAGTATTTT	CASSRPADTQYF
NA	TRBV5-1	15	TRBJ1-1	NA	TGCGCCAGCAGCTTACTCGCAGGGAGTGTCACTGAAGCTTTCTTT	CASSLLAGSVTEAFF
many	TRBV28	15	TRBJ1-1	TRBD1	TGTGCCAGCCCGAAGACAGGGGTCATGAACACTGAAGCTTTCTTT	CASPKTGVMNTEAFF
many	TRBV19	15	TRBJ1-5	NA	TGTGCCAGTAGTAGGAGGAGTACGCGGGATCAGCCCCAGCATTTT	CASSRRSTRDQPQHF
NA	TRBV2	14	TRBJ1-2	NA	TGTGCCAGCAGCCGTACGGTATCTAACTATGGCTACACCTTC	CASSRTVSNYGYTF
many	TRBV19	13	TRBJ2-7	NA	TGTGCCAGTAGTCCCCGGGACACCCACGAGCAGTACTTC	CASSPRDTHEQYF
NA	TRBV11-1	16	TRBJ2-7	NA	TGTGCCAGCAGCTTACCAGGGACCACAGGCACCTACGAGCAGTACTTC	CASSLPGTTGTYEQYF
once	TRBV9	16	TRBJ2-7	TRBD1	TGTGCCAGCAGCCAAGCTCAAGGACAGGGTAGTTACGAGCAGTACTTC	CASSQAQGQGSYEQYF
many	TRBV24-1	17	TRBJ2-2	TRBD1	TGTGCCACCAGTGATTTTCGGAGACAGGGGGCTATCGGGGAGCTGTTTTTT	CATSDFRRQGAIGELFF